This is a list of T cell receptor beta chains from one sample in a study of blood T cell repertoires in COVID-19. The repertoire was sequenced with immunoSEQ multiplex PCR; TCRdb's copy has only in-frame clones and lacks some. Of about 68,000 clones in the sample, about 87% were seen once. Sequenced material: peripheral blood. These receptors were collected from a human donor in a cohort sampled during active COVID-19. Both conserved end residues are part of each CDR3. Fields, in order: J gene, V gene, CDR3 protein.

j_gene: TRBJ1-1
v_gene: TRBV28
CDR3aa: CASSFLGLGTEAFF

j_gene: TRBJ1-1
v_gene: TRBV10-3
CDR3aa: CATEHRTGGNTEAFF

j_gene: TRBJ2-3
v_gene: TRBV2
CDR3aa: CASRNSGGADTQYF

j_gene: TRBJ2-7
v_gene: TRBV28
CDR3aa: CASLQEGQGHLVGYEQYF

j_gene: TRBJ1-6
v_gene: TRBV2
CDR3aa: CASRTGSSYNSPLHF

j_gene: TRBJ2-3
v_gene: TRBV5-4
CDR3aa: CASSAKAGGVSTDTQYF

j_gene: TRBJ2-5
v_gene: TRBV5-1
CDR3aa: CASSLRPEKETQYF

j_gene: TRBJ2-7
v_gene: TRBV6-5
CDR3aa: CASSRRDRGYYEQYF

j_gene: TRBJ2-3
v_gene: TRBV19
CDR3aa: CASSLLAGGADTQYF

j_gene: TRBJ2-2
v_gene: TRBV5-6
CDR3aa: CASSPGLAPFGELFF

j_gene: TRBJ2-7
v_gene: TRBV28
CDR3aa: CASKARQLAYEQYF

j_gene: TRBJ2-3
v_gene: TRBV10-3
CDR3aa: CAIKASGGALADTQYF

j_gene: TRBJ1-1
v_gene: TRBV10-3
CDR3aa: CAISATGDTEAFF

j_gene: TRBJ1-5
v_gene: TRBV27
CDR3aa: CASSRTGGNQPQHF

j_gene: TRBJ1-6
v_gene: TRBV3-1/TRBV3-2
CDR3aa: CASSYRESSYNSPLHF

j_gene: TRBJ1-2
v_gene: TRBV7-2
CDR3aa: CASSPATGGYGYTF

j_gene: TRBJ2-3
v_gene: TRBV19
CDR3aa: CASRRTSGATDTQYF

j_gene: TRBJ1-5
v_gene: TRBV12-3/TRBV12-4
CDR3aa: CASRSGVTQPQHF

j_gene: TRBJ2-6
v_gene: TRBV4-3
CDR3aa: CASSQRKSSGANVLTF

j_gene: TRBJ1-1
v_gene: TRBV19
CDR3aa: CASSIAGTGGTEAFF

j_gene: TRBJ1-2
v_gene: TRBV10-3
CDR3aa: CAIRITAGEDTF

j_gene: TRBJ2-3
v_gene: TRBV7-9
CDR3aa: CASSSLAGGTDTQYF

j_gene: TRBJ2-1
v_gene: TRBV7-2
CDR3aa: CAVEGGAYNEQFF

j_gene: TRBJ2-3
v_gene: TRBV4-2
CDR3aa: CASSQTPAAGGTTDTQYF

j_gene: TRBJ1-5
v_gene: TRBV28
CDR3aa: CASSILQGGNQPQHF

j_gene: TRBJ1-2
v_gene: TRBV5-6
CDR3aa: CASSLVGGRAYGYTF

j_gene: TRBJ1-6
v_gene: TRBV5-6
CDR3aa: CASSFPGDSPLHF

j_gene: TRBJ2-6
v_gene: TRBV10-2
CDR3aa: CASSATGPSGANVLTF

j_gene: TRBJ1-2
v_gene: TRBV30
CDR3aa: CAWSWTGGSNGYTF

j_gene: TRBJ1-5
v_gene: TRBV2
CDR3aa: CASSHYRGPGNQPQHF

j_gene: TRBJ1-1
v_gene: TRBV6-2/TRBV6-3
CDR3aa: CASSNPGQVAFF

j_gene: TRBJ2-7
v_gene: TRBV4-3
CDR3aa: CASSQDILDRAYEQYF

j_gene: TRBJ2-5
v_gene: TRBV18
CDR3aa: CASSPNREETQYF

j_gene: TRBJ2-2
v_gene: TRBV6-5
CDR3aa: CAGQAPHLNTGELFF

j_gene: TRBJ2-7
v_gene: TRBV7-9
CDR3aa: CASSLLGLAEFKHEQYF

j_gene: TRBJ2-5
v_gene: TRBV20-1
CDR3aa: CSAPRGREQYF

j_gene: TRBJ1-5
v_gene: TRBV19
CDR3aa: CASSPRTGRNQPQHF

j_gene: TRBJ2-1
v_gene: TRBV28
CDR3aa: CASSPGTRGGHEQFF

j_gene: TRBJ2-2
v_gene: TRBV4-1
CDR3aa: CASSPGGRDTGELFF

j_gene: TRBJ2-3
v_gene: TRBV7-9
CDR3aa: CASGTKRDTDTQYF

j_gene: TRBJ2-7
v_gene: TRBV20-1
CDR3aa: CSASADRASEQYF

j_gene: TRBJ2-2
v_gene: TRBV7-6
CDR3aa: CASSLAPGGNTGELFF

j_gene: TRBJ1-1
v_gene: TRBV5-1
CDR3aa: CASSFSGGMEAFF

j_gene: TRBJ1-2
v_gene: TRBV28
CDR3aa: CASSFPGTGGAGGYTF

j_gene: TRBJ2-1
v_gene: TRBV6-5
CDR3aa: CATGVAGRGDEQFF

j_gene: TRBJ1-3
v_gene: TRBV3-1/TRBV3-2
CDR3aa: CASSPTRGNTIYF

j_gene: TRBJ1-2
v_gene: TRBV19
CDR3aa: CASSIGQGQNYGYTF

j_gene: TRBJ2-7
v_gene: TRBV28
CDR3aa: CASAVGGRGYEQYF

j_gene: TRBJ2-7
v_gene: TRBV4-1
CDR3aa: CASSQRVKRGGPPIVYEQYF

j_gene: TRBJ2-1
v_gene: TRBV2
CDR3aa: CASSATGSYNEQFF

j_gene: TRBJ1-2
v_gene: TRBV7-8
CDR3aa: CASSFRDREKNGYTF

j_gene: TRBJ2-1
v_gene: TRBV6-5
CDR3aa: CASSSGQGTGEQFF

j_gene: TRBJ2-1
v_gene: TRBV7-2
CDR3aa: CASSKGTSGGNEQFF

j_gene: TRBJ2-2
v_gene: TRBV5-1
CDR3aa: CASSLRGPGRTGELFF

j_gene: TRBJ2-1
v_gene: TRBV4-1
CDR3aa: CASSQGGGPSNEQFF

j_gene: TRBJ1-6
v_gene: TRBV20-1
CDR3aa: CSARDFTPLHF

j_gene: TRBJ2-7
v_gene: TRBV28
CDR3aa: CASSSAGLAGTVAYEQYF